The sequence of this TCR beta chain was determined in a study of OX40 agonist ivuxolimab in advanced cancers. Study overall: Patients with prior anti-PD-1, anti-PD-L1 or anti-CTLA-4 therapy were eligible; 40% had some. Study conclusions and caveats: Some patients without response likewise showed low normalized clonal expansion.

CDR1 is SGHRS and CDR2 is YFSETQ in the germline V gene. Trimming took off 0 bases at V and 9 bases at J, with 13 bases between the two ends. CDR3 length: 14 amino acids. Here immunoSEQ multiplex PCR was the method, and the copy in TCRdb shows in-frame clones only, minus some. The sample comprises about 41,000 clones, 85% to 90% of which are singletons, and approximately 35% rests with the top ten. About this clone: What it binds is not known.

Sample: CD4+ or CD8+ T cells sorted from blood, taken in a trial of the OX40 agonist ivuxolimab. This receptor was taken from an adult with an advanced solid tumor such as melanoma, head and neck, liver or kidney cancer. V and J are TRBV5-1 and TRBJ1-5, with D possibly being TRBD1 (5 bases). This CDR3 reads CASSLGDHGGPQHF. CDR3 nucleotide sequence: TGCGCCAGCAGCTTGGGGGACCATGGTGGGCCCCAGCATTTT.